This T cell receptor beta chain was retrieved from a study of blood T cells in healthy people across ages. A remark on this clonotype: One end of the junction varies from germline; a read error may be responsible.

PCR was performed a second time for 7 to 11 cycles using a sample-barcoded 5' primer and a J-beta primer mix. TCRdb used MiXCR to reprocess the 5' RACE reads, holding one entry per CDR3 protein. The table includes more than 900,000 distinct CDR3 sequences, around 27% detected once. This CDR3 comprises 14 residues. Per germline, CDR1 MGHRA and CDR2 YSYEKL. Separately, the same data were catalogued under a study of T cells of mothers and their children.

V and J are TRBV4-1 and TRBJ1-2, with D uncertain. Material: blood. The receptor was derived from a girl aged 2-10 years in good health. The CDR3 spells CASSQAPANYGYTF. The CDR3 region has the DNA TGCGCTAGCAGCCAAGCCCCCGCTAACTATGGCTACACCTTC.